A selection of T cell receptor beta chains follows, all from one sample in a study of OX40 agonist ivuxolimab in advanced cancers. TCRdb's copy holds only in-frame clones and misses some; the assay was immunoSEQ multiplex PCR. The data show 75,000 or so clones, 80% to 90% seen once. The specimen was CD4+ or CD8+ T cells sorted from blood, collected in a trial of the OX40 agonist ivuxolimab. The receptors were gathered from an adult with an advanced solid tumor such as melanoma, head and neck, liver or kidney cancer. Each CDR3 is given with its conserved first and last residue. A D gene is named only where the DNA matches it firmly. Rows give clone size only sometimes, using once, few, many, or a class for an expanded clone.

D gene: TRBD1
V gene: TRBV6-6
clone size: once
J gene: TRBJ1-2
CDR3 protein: CASSPQSGQSYGYTF
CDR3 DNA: TGTGCCAGCAGTCCCCAGTCGGGACAGTCCTATGGCTACACCTTC

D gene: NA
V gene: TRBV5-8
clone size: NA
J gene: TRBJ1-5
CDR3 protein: CASSYRGGTGQPQHF
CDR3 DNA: TGTGCCAGCAGCTACCGAGGGGGTACCGGTCAGCCCCAGCATTTT

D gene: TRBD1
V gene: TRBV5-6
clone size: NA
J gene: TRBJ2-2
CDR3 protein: CASSRDSYAGELFF
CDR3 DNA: TGTGCCAGCAGTCGGGACAGTTACGCCGGGGAGCTGTTTTTT

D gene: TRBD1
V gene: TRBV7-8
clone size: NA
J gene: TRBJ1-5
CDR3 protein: CASSSQGQVGSNQPQHF
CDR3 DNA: TGTGCCAGCAGCTCTCAAGGACAGGTCGGTAGCAATCAGCCCCAGCATTTT

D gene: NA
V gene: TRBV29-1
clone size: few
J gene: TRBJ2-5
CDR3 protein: CSGYTQETQYF
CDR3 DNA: TGCAGCGGGTACACACAAGAGACCCAGTACTTC

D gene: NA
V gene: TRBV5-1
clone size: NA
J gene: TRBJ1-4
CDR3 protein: CASSGGGEKLFF
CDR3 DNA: TGCGCCAGCAGCGGAGGGGGGGAAAAACTGTTTTTT

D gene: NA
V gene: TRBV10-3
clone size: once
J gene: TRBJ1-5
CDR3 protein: CAIRGEGRDQPQHF
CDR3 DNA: TGTGCCATACGAGGTGAGGGGAGGGATCAGCCCCAGCATTTT

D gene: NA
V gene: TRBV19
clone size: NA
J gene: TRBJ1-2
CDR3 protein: CASSIDPALVGGYTF
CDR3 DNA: TGTGCCAGTAGTATAGATCCGGCCCTCGTGGGAGGCTACACCTTC

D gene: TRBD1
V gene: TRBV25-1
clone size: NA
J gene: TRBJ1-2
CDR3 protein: CASSARTGGPSGGYTF
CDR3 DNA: TGTGCCAGCAGTGCCCGGACAGGGGGCCCCTCTGGTGGCTACACCTTC

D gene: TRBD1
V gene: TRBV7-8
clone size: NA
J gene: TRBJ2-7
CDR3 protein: CASSLRFGTDYEQYF
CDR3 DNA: TGTGCCAGCAGCCTTAGGTTTGGGACAGACTACGAGCAGTACTTC

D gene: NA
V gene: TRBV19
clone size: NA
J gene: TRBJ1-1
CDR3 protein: CASSIMGRGIRDTEAFF
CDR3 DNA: TGTGCCAGTAGTATCATGGGGCGGGGAATAAGGGACACTGAAGCTTTCTTT

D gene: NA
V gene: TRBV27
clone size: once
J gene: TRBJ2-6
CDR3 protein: CASSKVGAGANVLTF
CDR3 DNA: TGTGCCAGCAGTAAAGTAGGAGCCGGGGCCAACGTCCTGACTTTC

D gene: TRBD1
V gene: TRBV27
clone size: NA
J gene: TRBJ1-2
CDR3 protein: CASSSTGVLDYGYTF
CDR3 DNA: TGTGCCAGCAGTTCTACAGGGGTTCTAGACTATGGCTACACCTTC

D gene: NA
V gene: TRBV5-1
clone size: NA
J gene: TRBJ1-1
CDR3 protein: CASSLFVENTEAFF
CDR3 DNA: TGCGCCAGCAGCTTGTTCGTTGAAAACACTGAAGCTTTCTTT

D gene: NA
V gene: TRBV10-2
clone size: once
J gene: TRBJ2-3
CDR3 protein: CASSGSGGSTDTQYF
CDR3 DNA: TGCGCCAGCAGTGGGTCCGGGGGCAGCACAGATACGCAGTATTTT

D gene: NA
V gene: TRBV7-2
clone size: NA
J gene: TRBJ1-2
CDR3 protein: CASTKNGGAMNGYTF
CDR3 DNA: TGTGCCAGCACCAAAAACGGGGGCGCAATGAATGGCTACACCTTC

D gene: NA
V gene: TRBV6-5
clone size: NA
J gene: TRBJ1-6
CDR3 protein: CASRKGGLGSPLHF
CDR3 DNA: TGTGCCAGTCGGAAGGGGGGGCTTGGTTCACCCCTCCACTTT

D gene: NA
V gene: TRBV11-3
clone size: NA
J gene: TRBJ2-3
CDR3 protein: CASSDSGVTQYF
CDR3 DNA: TGTGCCAGCAGCGATTCCGGGGTAACGCAGTATTTT

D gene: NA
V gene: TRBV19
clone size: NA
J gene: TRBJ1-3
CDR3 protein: CASSARGRNTIYF
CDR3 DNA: TGTGCCAGTAGCGCCCGGGGACGAAACACCATATATTTT

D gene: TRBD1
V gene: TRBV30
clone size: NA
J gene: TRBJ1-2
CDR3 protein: CAWSPGGTYGYTF
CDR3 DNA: TGTGCCTGGAGCCCAGGGGGAACCTATGGCTACACCTTC

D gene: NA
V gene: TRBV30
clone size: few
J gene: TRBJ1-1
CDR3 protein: CAWSSGIVAFF
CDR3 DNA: TGTGCCTGGAGCTCCGGGATTGTAGCTTTCTTT

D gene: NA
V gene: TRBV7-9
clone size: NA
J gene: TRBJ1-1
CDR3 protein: CASSLGELNTEAFF
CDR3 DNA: TGTGCCAGCAGCTTAGGGGAATTAAACACTGAAGCTTTCTTT

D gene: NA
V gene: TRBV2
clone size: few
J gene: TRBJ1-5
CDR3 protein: CASKRDSNQPQHF
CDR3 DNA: TGTGCCAGCAAACGGGACTCTAATCAGCCCCAGCATTTT

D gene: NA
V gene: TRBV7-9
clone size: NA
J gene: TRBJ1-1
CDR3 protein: CASSQTNLGLNTEAFF
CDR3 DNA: TGTGCCAGCAGCCAGACCAACCTGGGCCTGAACACTGAAGCTTTCTTT

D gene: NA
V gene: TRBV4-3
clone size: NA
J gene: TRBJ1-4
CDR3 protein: CASSQDIGGNEKLFF
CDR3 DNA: TGCGCCAGTAGCCAAGATATAGGGGGGAATGAAAAACTGTTTTTT

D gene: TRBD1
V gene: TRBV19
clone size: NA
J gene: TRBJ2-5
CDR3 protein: CASSPGQGRGETQYF
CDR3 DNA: TGTGCCAGTAGTCCCGGACAGGGGCGAGGAGAGACCCAGTACTTC

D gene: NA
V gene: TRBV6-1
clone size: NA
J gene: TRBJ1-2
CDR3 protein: CASTDGGYGYTF
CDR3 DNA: TGTGCCAGCACCGACGGGGGTTATGGCTACACCTTC

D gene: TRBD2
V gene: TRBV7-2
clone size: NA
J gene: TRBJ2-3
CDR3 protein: CASRLQAGEGDTQYF
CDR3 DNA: TGTGCCAGCCGATTACAAGCGGGGGAAGGAGATACGCAGTATTTT

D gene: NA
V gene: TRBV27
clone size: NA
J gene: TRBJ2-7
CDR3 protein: CASSSLPPGFGTYEQYF
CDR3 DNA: TGTGCCAGCAGTTCGCTACCGCCGGGCTTTGGAACCTACGAGCAGTACTTC

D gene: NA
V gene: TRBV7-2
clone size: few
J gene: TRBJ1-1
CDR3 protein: CASSLQGNTEAFF
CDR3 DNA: TGTGCCAGCAGCCTACAGGGAAACACTGAAGCTTTCTTT

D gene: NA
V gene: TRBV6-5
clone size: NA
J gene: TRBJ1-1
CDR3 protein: CASKNRGTEAFF
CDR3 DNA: TGTGCCTCGAAAAACCGGGGGACTGAAGCTTTCTTT

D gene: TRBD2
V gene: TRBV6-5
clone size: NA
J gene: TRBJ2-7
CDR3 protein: CASSAPGLAGAGQYF
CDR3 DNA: TGTGCCAGCAGTGCCCCGGGACTAGCGGGAGCGGGGCAGTACTTC

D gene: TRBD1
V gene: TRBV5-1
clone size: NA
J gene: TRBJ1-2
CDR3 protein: CASSSGTGVGYTF
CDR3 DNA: TGCGCCAGCAGCTCCGGGACAGGGGTTGGCTACACCTTC

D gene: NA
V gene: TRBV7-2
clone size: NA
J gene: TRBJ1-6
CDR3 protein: CASSEGGRAASYNSPLHF
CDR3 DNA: TGTGCCAGCAGCGAGGGGGGACGGGCAGCCTCCTATAATTCACCCCTCCACTTT

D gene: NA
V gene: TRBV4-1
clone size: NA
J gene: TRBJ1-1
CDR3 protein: CASSQGAGLETEAFF
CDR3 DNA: TGCGCCAGCAGCCAAGGGGCAGGGTTGGAAACTGAAGCTTTCTTT

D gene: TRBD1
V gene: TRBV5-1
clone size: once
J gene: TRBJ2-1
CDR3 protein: CASSLQGDGYNEQFF
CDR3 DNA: TGCGCCAGCAGCCTACAGGGGGATGGGTACAATGAGCAGTTCTTC

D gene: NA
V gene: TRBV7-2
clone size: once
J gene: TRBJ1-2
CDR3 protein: CASSLEGLGRLAGYTF
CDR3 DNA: TGTGCCAGCAGCTTAGAGGGTCTCGGGCGGCTAGCTGGCTACACCTTC

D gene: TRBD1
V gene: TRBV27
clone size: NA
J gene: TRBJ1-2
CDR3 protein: CASSRQGTNYGYTF
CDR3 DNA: TGTGCCAGCAGCCGACAGGGGACTAACTATGGCTACACCTTC